The 17 T cell receptor beta chains given below trace back to one sample, sequenced in a study of T cells in localized non-small cell lung cancer. This table comes from immunoSEQ multiplex PCR, and its TCRdb copy is limited to in-frame clones, with some not included. The table has roughly 20,000 clones, about 88% seen once; the top ten hold roughly 2.2%. The input for sequencing was peripheral blood, taken before any cancer treatment. Receptors originate from a man aged 35 to 70 with stage I lung adenocarcinoma.

The gene calls are TRBV4-1 and TRBJ1-2; a possible D gene is TRBD1 (5 bases). This CDR3 is 15 amino acids long. The germline V and J ends were trimmed by 1 base and 2 bases, with 11 bases remaining between them. CDR1 is MGHRA and CDR2 is YSYEKL in the germline V gene. The CDR3 nucleotides read TGCGCCAGCAGCCAAGCGGGGGGTCAGAACTATGGCTACACCTTC. Its protein product is CASSQAGGQNYGYTF.

The chain employs TRBV6-4 and TRBJ1-5; no clear D gene. V was shortened by 2 bases and J by 8 bases, with 22 bases between the two germline ends. The CDR3 is made up of 17 amino acids. The germline V gene encodes CDR1 MRHNA and CDR2 SNTAGT. The CDR3 DNA is TGTGCCAGCAGTGACCGAGTATCGGTATCTCGCATGGAGCCCCAGCATTTT. This codes for CASSDRVSVSRMEPQHF.

CDR3 residues: CALGPPNTEAFF. The CDR3 region has the DNA TGTGCCCTCGGACCGCCGAACACTGAAGCTTTCTTT. V gene TRBV6-5 combines with J gene TRBJ1-1; no clear D gene. Per germline, CDR1 MNHEY and CDR2 SVGAGI. The V end lost 11 bases, the J end lost 1 base, and 11 bases lay between the germline ends. This CDR3 comprises 12 residues.

The V gene is TRBV7-9, the J gene TRBJ1-2; D gene ambiguous. The CDR3 runs 17 residues. V was pared by 7 bases and J by 4 bases, with 25 bases between. Germline loops: CDR1 SEHNR, CDR2 FQNEAQ (reference sequence). The DNA for the CDR3 is TGTGCCAGCACCTCCCCCTCGGTTGGTACTCTCCCCTATGGCTACACCTTC. Its translation: CASTSPSVGTLPYGYTF. Full variable domain (rest looked up from reference TRBV7-9 and TRBJ1-2): DTGVSQNPRHKITKRGQNVTFRCDPISEHNRLYWYRQTLGQGPEFLTYFQNEAQLEKSRLLSDRFSAERPKGSFSTLEIQRTEQGDSAMYLCASTSPSVGTLPYGYTFGSGTRLTVV.

The J gene is TRBJ2-7, the V gene TRBV28, with 12 bases identical to TRBD1. V was pared by 7 bases and J by 3 bases, with 7 bases of the junction left unmatched. The CDR3 consists of 15 residues. Germline V gives CDR1 MDHEN, CDR2 SYDVKM. CDR3 sequence reads: CASTQGQGAVYEQYF. The CDR3, as DNA: TGTGCCAGCACCCAGGGACAGGGGGCGGTCTACGAGCAGTACTTC.

This chain connects TRBV7-2 to TRBJ2-7; D may be TRBD2 (7 bases). The CDR3 length is 16 residues. Trimming pared 0 bases from V and 1 base from J, leaving 13 bases between. In germline, CDR1 is SGHTA, CDR2 FQGNSA. DNA for the CDR3: TGTGCCAGCAGCTTAGCTCGGGGGGCCGGATCCTACGAGCAGTACTTC. It encodes CASSLARGAGSYEQYF.

The chain is built from TRBV7-2 and TRBJ2-7, with 11 nucleotides matching TRBD2. Trimming cost V 4 bases and J 0 bases; bases outside gene matches: 8. The germline V gene encodes CDR1 SGHTA and CDR2 FQGNSA. This CDR3 contains 17 residues. CDR3 in amino acids: CASSWNKLAGDSYEQYF. Written as DNA, the CDR3 is TGTGCCAGCAGCTGGAACAAACTAGCGGGGGACTCCTACGAGCAGTACTTC.

This chain uses TRBV5-4 with TRBJ2-5, with 9 bases that match TRBD1. TRBJ2-7 explains the end of the DNA better; the J call may be wrong. The CDR3 extends over 14 amino acids. The germline V gene encodes CDR1 SGHNT and CDR2 YYREEE (reference sequence). This chain's CDR3 is CASRRTGVKDEQYF. CDR3 DNA sequence: TGTGCCAGCAGGCGGACAGGGGTAAAAGACGAGCAGTACTTC.

The chain combines TRBV18 with TRBJ1-2, with TRBD1 identical over 7 bases. The CDR3 covers 13 residues. The V and J ends lost 9 bases and 2 bases, in that order; junction bases with no gene match: 6. Germline V gives CDR1 KGHSH, CDR2 LQKENI. CDR3 amino acids: CASNRDRNYGYTF. The CDR3 DNA follows: TGTGCCAGTAATCGGGACAGAAACTATGGCTACACCTTC.

The genes are TRBV19 and TRBJ2-5; D not resolved. The germline V gene has CDR1 LNHDA and CDR2 SQIVND (reference sequence). The CDR3 runs 13 residues. Between the trimmed V and J ends, which lost 6 bases and 5 bases, there was a span of 13 bases. The DNA for the CDR3 is TGTGCCAGTAGAAAGGGTCCCGGTGAGACCCAGTACTTC. As protein: CASRKGPGETQYF.

This chain uses TRBV5-1 with TRBJ2-5; the match to TRBD1 covers 8 bases. Germline CDR1 SGHRS, CDR2 YFSETQ. CDR3 size: 15 residues. V shed 1 base and J 5 bases; nucleotides not matched to a gene: 7. In nucleotides, the CDR3 is TGCGCCAGCAGCTTGCCAGGGGGCCGGTGGGAGACCCAGTACTTC. Its translation: CASSLPGGRWETQYF.

The rearrangement uses TRBV30 and TRBJ2-5; tentatively, D is TRBD1 (5 bases). Germline V CDR1 and CDR2: GTSNPN, SVGIG (reference sequence). The CDR3 sequence is 12 residues long. Trimming removed 4 bases from V and 2 bases from J, with 8 bases in between. In DNA, the CDR3 is TGTGCCTGGAACAGACAGCAAGAGACCCAGTACTTC. It encodes CAWNRQQETQYF.

The V call is TRBV5-8, the J call TRBJ2-4; D tentatively fits TRBD1 or TRBD2 (5 bases each). The V and J ends lost 4 bases and 5 bases respectively, with 22 bases between them. The germline gives CDR1 SGHTS, CDR2 YDEGEE. The CDR3 runs 17 residues. The CDR3 is CASSPKSFWGYENIQYF. The CDR3, as DNA: TGTGCCAGCAGCCCAAAATCTTTTTGGGGGTACGAAAACATTCAGTACTTC.

This chain links TRBV23-1 with TRBJ2-1; possible D gene TRBD2, 7 bases. TRBV23-1 is identified as an open reading frame with a role that is uncertain. V was cut by 4 bases and J by 9 bases, with 13 bases left in between. The CDR3 has 13 amino acids. CDR3 nucleotide sequence: TGCGCCAGCAGTCGGCAAGGGGGGGGTGAGCAGTTCTTC. Protein: CASSRQGGGEQFF.

V and J are TRBV11-3 and TRBJ1-6; D is uncertain. The CDR3 covers 13 residues. Trimming left V 0 bases short and J 8 bases short, with 5 bases between. The germline CDR1 and CDR2 sequences are SGHNT and YENEEA. The CDR3 loop is CASSLEKDSPLHF. The CDR3 nucleotides are TGTGCCAGCAGCTTAGAAAAGGATTCACCCCTCCACTTT. Using reference TRBV11-3 and TRBJ1-6 for the parts outside the CDR3, the full variable domain is EAGVVQSPRYKIIEKKQPVAFWCNPISGHNTLYWYLQNLGQGPELLIRYENEEAVDDSQLPKDRFSAERLKGVDSTLKIQPAELGDSAVYLCASSLEKDSPLHFGNGTRLTVT.

The CDR3 spells CASSSRPSGGVTDTQYF. As DNA, the CDR3 is TGCGCCAGCAGCTCGCGACCCAGCGGGGGGGTGACAGATACGCAGTATTTT. The chain employs TRBV5-1 and TRBJ2-3; the match to TRBD2 covers 10 bases. This CDR3 contains 17 residues. Trimming cost V 3 bases and J 3 bases; bases outside gene matches: 10. Germline V gene lookup returns CDR1 SGHRS and CDR2 YFSETQ.

The V call is TRBV5-4, the J call TRBJ2-7, with 8 positions matching TRBD2. Trimming took 4 bases from V and 4 from J; bases not matched to a gene: 10. Germline values: CDR1 SGHNT, CDR2 YYREEE (reference sequence). The CDR3 has 15 residues. The CDR3 region has the DNA TGTGCCAGCAGCCTAGGAGGCGGGAGGACTTACGAGCAGTACTTC. Its translation is CASSLGGGRTYEQYF.